The 29 T cell receptor beta chains in this list originate from one sample, sequenced in a study of regulatory T cells in long-lasting Graves disease. The time point denotes: newly diagnosed GD, antithyroid drugs for less than 3 months. PBMCs were the source of the RNA used for TCR sequencing. TCR beta libraries were built with iRepertoire HTBI primers and Arm-PCR of CDR3 regions. From the multiplex PCR reads, TCRdb called clonotypes with MiXCR, one entry per CDR3 protein. The top ten clones hold around 12% of a sample with about 610,000 distinct CDR3 sequences, more than 15% of them seen once. Another study also made use of these data, one on T cells in Graves' hyperthyroidism and ophthalmopathy.

Sequencing was performed on peripheral blood mononuclear cells (PBMCs), taken at new diagnosis, from a patient treated with antithyroid drugs. These receptors came from a young man with Graves disease.

Only a few counts were recorded for this clonotype. This chain connects TRBV20-1 to TRBJ1-4; unclear D gene. The CDR3 covers 14 residues. V was trimmed by 6 bases and J by 8 bases, leaving 19 bases between them. Germline CDR1 and CDR2: DFQATT and SNEGSKA (reference sequence). In nucleotides, the CDR3 is TGCAGTGCAGCGGGGATAGGAATAAAGGAAAAACTGTTTTTT. It yields the protein CSAAGIGIKEKLFF.

This clonotype was counted ten times or more. V and J are TRBV12-3 or TRBV12-4 and TRBJ2-1; D is unresolved. The V gene lost 5 bases and the J gene lost 10 bases, with 12 bases spanning the gap. CDR3 length equals 12 residues. CDR3 region: CASSHRVGEQFF. In DNA form, the CDR3 reads TGTGCCAGCAGTCACCGGGTAGGGGAGCAGTTCTTC.

This clonotype was seen repeatedly, ten times or more. This chain connects TRBV7-9 to TRBJ1-1; 7 bases are shared with TRBD1. The CDR3 loop spans 16 amino acids. Germline CDR1 reads SEHNR; CDR2 reads FQNEAQ (reference sequence). Trimming cost V 5 bases and J 0 bases; bases outside gene matches: 9. For the CDR3, the DNA is TGTGCCAGCAGCCGTCGGGGACAGACGTTGAACACTGAAGCTTTCTTT. Residues: CASSRRGQTLNTEAFF.

The rearrangement links TRBV6-4 to TRBJ2-7; TRBD1 agrees at 8 bases. The length of the CDR3 is 13 residues. With V trimmed by 3 bases and J by 5 bases, 3 bases remained unmatched. CDR1 and CDR2 from the germline V gene are MRHNA and SNTAGT. DNA of the CDR3: TGTGCCAGCAGTGAGACGGGACAGGACGAGCAGTACTTC. This codes for CASSETGQDEQYF.

This clonotype was seen at least ten times. The V call is TRBV20-1, the J call TRBJ1-4; D is possibly TRBD1 (5 bases). The CDR3 sequence is 17 residues long. CDR1 and CDR2 (germline): DFQATT, SNEGSKA (reference sequence). V lost 1 base to trimming and J lost 8 bases, with 23 bases between them. The CDR3 DNA follows: TGCAGTGCTAGAGCATCTGGGGACGCTCGCTTTCGGGAAAAACTGTTTTTT. Translating gives CSARASGDARFREKLFF.

This clonotype was recorded at least ten times. This rearrangement joins TRBV20-1 to TRBJ2-2, with TRBD1 identical over 7 bases. The CDR3 totals 15 residues. The junction had 4 bases not matched to a gene; V was cut back by 0 bases and J by 3 bases. Germline CDR1 reads DFQATT; CDR2 reads SNEGSKA (reference sequence). CDR3 in amino acids: CSARETGMYTGELFF. Here the CDR3 DNA reads TGCAGTGCTAGAGAGACAGGGATGTACACCGGGGAGCTGTTTTTT.

This clonotype has a count of ten or more. The chain has TRBV15 and TRBJ2-4; D call uncertain. CDR3 length equals 14 residues. The germline V gene has CDR1 LNHNV and CDR2 YYDKDF (reference sequence). V was cut by 7 bases and J by 1 base, with 11 bases left in between. The CDR3 DNA reads as TGTGCCACCATGCTCCTTGGGGCCAAAAACATTCAGTACTTC. Amino acid sequence: CATMLLGAKNIQYF.

This clonotype has ten or more counts. CDR3 DNA: TGTGCCAGCAGCTTAGCCGGGACTAGTCCCTACAATGAGCAGTTCTTC. Translation: CASSLAGTSPYNEQFF. The chain employs TRBV11-3 and TRBJ2-1; 8 bases agree with TRBD2. V lost 1 base and J lost 2; bases outside the gene matches: 4. The CDR3 loop spans 16 amino acids. CDR1 is SGHNT, CDR2 YENEEA, per germline.

The V gene is TRBV6-2 or TRBV6-3, the J gene TRBJ2-3; D might be TRBD1 or TRBD2, each matching 6 bases. V shed 7 bases and J shed 6 bases, with 20 bases lying between them. There are 15 residues in the CDR3. Germline-derived CDR1 and CDR2 are MNHEY and SVGEGT. The CDR3 loop is CASNGGGTQVDTQYF. For the CDR3, the DNA is TGTGCCAGCAACGGAGGGGGGACTCAGGTGGATACGCAGTATTTT.

In this sample, this clonotype turned up many times. CDR3: CASSQGSYSNQPQHF. As DNA, the CDR3 is TGTGCCAGCAGCCAAGGGTCGTATAGCAATCAGCCCCAGCATTTT. The V gene is TRBV3-1, the J gene TRBJ1-5; D ambiguous. The germline V gene has CDR1 LGHDT and CDR2 YNNKEL (reference sequence). V was pared by 1 base and J by 0 bases, with 7 bases between. CDR3 length: 15 amino acids.

This clonotype was seen a few times. V and J are TRBV7-9 and TRBJ2-2; TRBD2 matches 7 bases. V lost 2 bases, J lost 5 bases, and 11 bases stayed unmatched. Germline lookup yields CDR1 SEHNR and CDR2 FQNEAQ (reference sequence). The CDR3 has 17 amino acids. CDR3 loop: CASSLIFRGERTGELFF. Here the CDR3 DNA reads TGTGCCAGCAGCTTAATTTTCCGGGGGGAGAGGACCGGGGAGCTGTTTTTT.

The chain joins TRBV13 to TRBJ2-5, with D perhaps TRBD2 (5 bases). Germline values: CDR1 PRHDT, CDR2 FYEKMQ (reference sequence). This CDR3 is built from 12 residues. Trimming pared 7 bases from V and 5 bases from J, leaving 11 bases between. CDR3 DNA: TGTGCCAGCACCCGGCCGGGGGAGACCCAGTACTTC. Protein product: CASTRPGETQYF.

This clonotype was counted only a few times. The rearrangement links TRBV7-9 to TRBJ2-7, with D unclear. Germline loops: CDR1 SEHNR, CDR2 FQNEAQ (reference sequence). There are 14 residues in the CDR3. Trimming took off 5 bases at V and 1 base at J, with 12 bases between the two ends. The CDR3: CASSQDYSSYEQYF. DNA for the CDR3: TGTGCCAGCAGCCAAGATTATTCGTCCTACGAGCAGTACTTC.

This clonotype was observed a handful of times. The CDR3 region has the DNA TGCGCCAGCAGCATCGGGACAGCCGAGGGGGCACCCCTCCACTTT. Amino acids: CASSIGTAEGAPLHF. The chain recombines TRBV5-1 with TRBJ1-6; 7 positions agree with TRBD1. This CDR3 region has 15 residues. The germline gives CDR1 SGHRS, CDR2 YFSETQ. V shed 4 bases, J shed 11 bases, and the junction held 12 bases outside the gene matches.

In the case of this clonotype: This could be a read error, since a much larger clone is one nucleotide away. V and J are TRBV28 and TRBJ2-1; TRBD2 matches at 16 bases. The assigned J gene may be wrong: the sequence end matches TRBJ2-5 better. The germline CDR1 and CDR2 sequences are MDHEN and SYDVKM. CDR3 length: 16 amino acids. The CDR3 coding sequence is TGTGCCAGCAGTGGTACCGGGACTAGCGGGAGGGAGATCCAGTACTTC. Translation: CASSGTGTSGREIQYF.

The chain links TRBV20-1 to TRBJ2-7, with 11 positions matching TRBD1. The V gene end was trimmed by 1 base and the J gene end by 4 bases; junction bases not matched to a gene: 3. The germline V gene encodes CDR1 DFQATT and CDR2 SNEGSKA (reference sequence). This CDR3 is 14 amino acids long. This chain's CDR3 is CSARGDRGGYEQYF. Here the CDR3 DNA reads TGCAGTGCTAGAGGGGACAGGGGGGGGTACGAGCAGTACTTC.

This clonotype came up many times. The rearrangement uses TRBV6-1 and TRBJ2-7; a weak D match, TRBD1 (6 bases). The CDR3 is made up of 14 amino acids. Germline values: CDR1 MNHNS, CDR2 SASEGT. V lost 6 bases and J lost 3, with 15 bases in between. CDR3 bases: TGTGCCAGCAGGCAAACGACAGGCGGCTACGAGCAGTACTTC. Translated, it gives CASRQTTGGYEQYF.

This clonotype occurred many times. The chain carries TRBV30 and TRBJ2-1; 9 nucleotides agree with TRBD2. The CDR3 contains 15 residues. V shed 6 bases and J 3 bases; nucleotides not matched to a gene: 9. Germline CDR1 reads GTSNPN; CDR2 reads SVGIG (reference sequence). CDR3 sequence (DNA): TGTGCCTGCTCGACCGGGACTAGCATCTACAATGAGCAGTTCTTC. This encodes CACSTGTSIYNEQFF.

This clonotype was recorded at least ten times. The chain has TRBV12-3 or TRBV12-4 and TRBJ1-2; D gene ambiguous. V shed 2 bases and J shed 3 bases, with 16 bases lying between them. This CDR3 has 16 residues. The CDR3 loop reads CASSLSPGGSDYGYTF. CDR3 coding DNA: TGTGCCAGCAGTTTAAGTCCGGGAGGGTCGGACTATGGCTACACCTTC.

This clonotype appeared many times. The chain uses TRBV12-3 or TRBV12-4 and TRBJ2-1, with D possibly matching TRBD1 (5 bases). This CDR3 region has 16 residues. The germline V and J ends were trimmed by 4 bases and 5 bases, with 18 bases remaining between them. DNA for the CDR3: TGTGCCAGCAGTTCCGTTACAGGAGCTCCTCACAATGAGCAGTTCTTC. Encoded protein: CASSSVTGAPHNEQFF.

CDR3 nucleotide sequence: TGTGCCAGCAGCTTTACCCTGGGGGCTGGAGGAAACATTCAGTACTTC. The encoded protein is CASSFTLGAGGNIQYF. The chain carries TRBV7-9 and TRBJ2-4; D possibly corresponds to TRBD1 (6 bases). CDR3 length equals 16 residues. Per germline, CDR1 SEHNR and CDR2 FQNEAQ (reference sequence). V was shortened by 3 bases and J by 6 bases, with 18 bases between the two germline ends.

CDR3 region: CASRGLGVINQPQHF. The CDR3 DNA reads as TGTGCCAGCAGGGGCCTCGGAGTAATCAATCAGCCCCAGCATTTT. The chain combines TRBV27 with TRBJ1-5; D ambiguous. CDR3 length equals 15 residues. Trimming stripped 6 bases from V and 3 bases from J, with 15 bases between. CDR1 MNHEY and CDR2 SMNVEV come from the germline V gene (reference sequence).

CDR3 region: CATSRDRAHEQYF. CDR3 DNA sequence: TGTGCCACCAGCAGAGACAGGGCCCACGAGCAGTACTTC. This chain connects TRBV15 to TRBJ2-7; maybe TRBD1 (5 bases). CDR3 length: 13 residues. V lost 0 bases to trimming and J lost 5 bases, with 8 bases between them. CDR1 and CDR2 from the germline V gene are LNHNV and YYDKDF (reference sequence).

This clonotype was observed many times. A junction end diverges from the germline sequence, so it may reflect a read error. This rearrangement joins TRBV7-9 to TRBJ2-1, with 10 bases lining up with TRBD1. From germline, CDR1 is SEHNR and CDR2 FQNEAQ (reference sequence). CDR3 size: 14 residues. CDR3 region: CASSFPGQGNEQFF. The DNA of the CDR3 is TGCGCCAGCAGCTTTCCGGGACAGGGGAATGAGCAGTTCTTC.

This clonotype was observed many times. The chain carries TRBV20-1 and TRBJ2-1; a weak D match, TRBD1 (6 bases). This CDR3 has 15 amino acids. Trimming stripped 6 bases from V and 0 bases from J, with 15 bases between. Looked up from germline, CDR1 is DFQATT and CDR2 is SNEGSKA (reference sequence). The CDR3 DNA follows: TGCAGTGCCAAACCCCAGGGGCCCTCCTACAATGAGCAGTTCTTC. This encodes CSAKPQGPSYNEQFF.

This clonotype came up many times. The chain is built from TRBV5-6 and TRBJ2-1; TRBD2 agrees at 8 bases. The germline V gene has CDR1 SGHDT and CDR2 YYEEEE. This CDR3 region has 15 residues. Trimming at V came to 3 bases and at J to 4 bases, leaving 6 bases not matched to a gene. The CDR3 DNA sequence: TGTGCCAGCAGCTACGGGGGGGTTTTTTACAATGAGCAGTTCTTC. It translates to CASSYGGVFYNEQFF.

This clonotype came up a few times. V and J are TRBV29-1 and TRBJ2-7; D tentatively fits TRBD1 or TRBD2 (5 bases each). Trimming took 6 bases from V and 2 from J, leaving 17 bases between them. Germline CDR1 reads SQVTM; CDR2 reads ANQGSEA. The CDR3 totals 14 residues. Written as DNA, the CDR3 is TGCAGCGTCCGGGACCTTGGAGCCCCCTACGAGCAGTACTTC. Translating gives CSVRDLGAPYEQYF.

This chain uses TRBV7-6 with TRBJ2-7, with D possibly matching TRBD1 (6 bases). Trimming pared 5 bases from V and 4 bases from J, leaving 18 bases between. This CDR3 spans 15 amino acids. Germline V gene sequence: CDR1 SGHVS, CDR2 FNYEAQ. The CDR3 bases are TGTGCCAGCAGCCCAAGACAGGCGATCGAGTACGAGCAGTACTTC. Translating it yields CASSPRQAIEYEQYF. The full variable domain, with the rest looked up from reference TRBV7-6 and TRBJ2-7, is GAGVSQSPRYKVTKRGQDVALRCDPISGHVSLYWYRQALGQGPEFLTYFNYEAQQDKSGLPNDRFSAERPEGSISTLTIQRTEQRDSAMYRCASSPRQAIEYEQYFGPGTRLTVT.

This clonotype was detected ten times or more. This chain links TRBV12-3 or TRBV12-4 with TRBJ1-2; 11 bases align to TRBD1. Trimming took 1 base from V and 3 from J; bases not matched to a gene: 7. CDR3 length: 17 residues. CDR3 amino acids: CASSLDWTGGLHYGYTF. The CDR3 coding sequence is TGTGCCAGCAGTTTAGACTGGACAGGGGGCCTCCACTATGGCTACACCTTC.